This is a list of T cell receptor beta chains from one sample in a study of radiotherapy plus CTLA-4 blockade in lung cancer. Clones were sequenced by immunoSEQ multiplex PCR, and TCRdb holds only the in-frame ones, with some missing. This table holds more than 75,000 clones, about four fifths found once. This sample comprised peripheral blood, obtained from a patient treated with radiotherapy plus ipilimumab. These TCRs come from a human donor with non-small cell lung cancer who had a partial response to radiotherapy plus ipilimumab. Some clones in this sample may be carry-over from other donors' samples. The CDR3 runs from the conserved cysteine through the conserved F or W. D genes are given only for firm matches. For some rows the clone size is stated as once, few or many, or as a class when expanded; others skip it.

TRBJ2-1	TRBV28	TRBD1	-	TGTGCCAGCACCACCCGGACAGGGGCTTACAATGAGCAGTTCTTC	CASTTRTGAYNEQFF
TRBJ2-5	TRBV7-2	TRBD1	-	TGTGCCAGCAGCATAAGACAGGGCCCACAAGAGACCCAGTACTTC	CASSIRQGPQETQYF
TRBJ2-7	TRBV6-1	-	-	TGTGCCAGCAGTGGAGGCACCTACGAGCAGTACTTC	CASSGGTYEQYF
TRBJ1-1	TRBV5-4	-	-	TGTGCCAGCAGCTCCTTCGTTGCGACGGACAGGAACACTGAAGCTTTCTTT	CASSSFVATDRNTEAFF
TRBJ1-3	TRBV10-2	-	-	TGCGCCAGCAGTGAGAGGACAGCGTCTGGAAACACCATATATTTT	CASSERTASGNTIYF
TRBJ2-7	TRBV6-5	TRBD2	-	TGTGCCAGCAGTTACGTGGGAGGGCCTGAAGAGCAGTACTTC	CASSYVGGPEEQYF
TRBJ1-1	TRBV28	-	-	TGTGCCAGCAGTTCGCACGGGACACAGAACACTGAAGCTTTCTTT	CASSSHGTQNTEAFF
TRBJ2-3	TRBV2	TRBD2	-	TGTGCCAGCAGTGAGCTAGCGGGGGGGGGAGATACGCAGTATTTT	CASSELAGGGDTQYF
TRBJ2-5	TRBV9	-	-	TGTGCCAGCAGCGTTGGGGGCATTGGAAAGACCCAGTACTTC	CASSVGGIGKTQYF
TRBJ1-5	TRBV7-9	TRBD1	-	TGTGCCAGCAGCTCCGGGACAGGGATTCAGCCCCAGCATTTT	CASSSGTGIQPQHF
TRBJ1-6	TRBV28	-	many	TGTGCCAGCAGTCTAATACATTCACCCCTCCACTTT	CASSLIHSPLHF
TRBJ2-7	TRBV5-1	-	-	TGCGCCAGCAGCGGAAGCGGACAGAGCTCCTACGAGCAGTACTTC	CASSGSGQSSYEQYF
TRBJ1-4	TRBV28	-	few	TGTGCCAGCACCGGGGGGGGGCCAGGGCATGAAAAACTGTTTTTT	CASTGGGPGHEKLFF
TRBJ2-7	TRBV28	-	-	TGTGCCAGCAGATTGACAGATATGGCCTACGAGCAGTACTTC	CASRLTDMAYEQYF
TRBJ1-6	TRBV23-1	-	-	TGCGCCAGCAGTCAATCCCGGGACAAAAAGGGCCTCCACTTT	CASSQSRDKKGLHF
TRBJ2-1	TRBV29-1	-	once	TGCAGCGTTGAGGAACGGCGGGGCACCTACAATGAGCAGTTCTTC	CSVEERRGTYNEQFF
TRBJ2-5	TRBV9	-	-	TGTGCCAGCAGCGAGACAGCACAAGAGACCCAGTACTTC	CASSETAQETQYF
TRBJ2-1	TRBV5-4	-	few	TGTGCCAGCAGCTTTCCCTCAGGTCTGAATGAGCAGTTCTTC	CASSFPSGLNEQFF
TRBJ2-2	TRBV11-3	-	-	TGTGCCAGCAGCCCGGGACTGAGCACCAGAGGGGCGTTGTTTTTT	CASSPGLSTRGALFF
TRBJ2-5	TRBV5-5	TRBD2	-	TGTGCCAGCAGCGAGGGACTAGCGGGCCAGTGGGAGACCCAGTACTTC	CASSEGLAGQWETQYF
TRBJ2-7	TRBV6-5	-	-	TGTGCCAGCAGTGAAGTCGGTCGTTACGAGCAGTACTTC	CASSEVGRYEQYF
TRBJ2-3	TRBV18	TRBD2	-	TGTGCCAGCTCACCACTGCTAGCGGGGGGCCTAATTGCTAGCACAGATACGCAGTATTTT	CASSPLLAGGLIASTDTQYF